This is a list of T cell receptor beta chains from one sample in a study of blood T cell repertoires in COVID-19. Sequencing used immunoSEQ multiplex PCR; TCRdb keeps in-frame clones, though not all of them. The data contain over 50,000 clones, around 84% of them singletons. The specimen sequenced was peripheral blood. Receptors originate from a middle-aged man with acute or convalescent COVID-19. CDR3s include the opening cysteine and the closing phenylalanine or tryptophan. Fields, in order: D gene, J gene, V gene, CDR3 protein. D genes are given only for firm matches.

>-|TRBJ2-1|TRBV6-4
CASRPGEGDNEQFF
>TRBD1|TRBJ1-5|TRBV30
CAWSTGGEEQPQHF
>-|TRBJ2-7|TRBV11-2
CASSPTRGPYEQYF
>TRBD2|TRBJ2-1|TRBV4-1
CASSQEGTKWYNEQFF
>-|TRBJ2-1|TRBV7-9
CASSSPPNQEEQFF
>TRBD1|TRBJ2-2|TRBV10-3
CATVGQGDTGELFF
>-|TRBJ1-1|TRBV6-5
CASTTGRNTEAFF
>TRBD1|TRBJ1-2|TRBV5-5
CASSFAQGARGYTF
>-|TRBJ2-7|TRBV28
CASREDSNSWGQYF
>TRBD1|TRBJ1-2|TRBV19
CASTKDRVYGYGYTF
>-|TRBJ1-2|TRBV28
CASSLGRSYGYTF
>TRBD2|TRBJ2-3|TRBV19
CASSQTSLAASTDTQYF
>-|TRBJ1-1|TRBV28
CASSPRNLNTEAFF
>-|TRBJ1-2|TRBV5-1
CASSLSYGYTF
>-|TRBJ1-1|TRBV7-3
CASSPPFGQMNTEAFF
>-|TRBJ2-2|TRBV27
CASSFQGSGELFF
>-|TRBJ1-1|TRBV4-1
CASSLAQMNTEAFF
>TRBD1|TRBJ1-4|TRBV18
CASSPDRTNEKLFF
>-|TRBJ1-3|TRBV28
CASRRGGAGNTIYF
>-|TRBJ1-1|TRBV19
CASSIDSGATEAFF
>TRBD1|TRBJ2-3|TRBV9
CASSVDWLQGHGTDTQYF
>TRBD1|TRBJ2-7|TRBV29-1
CSTSGTGFIEQYF
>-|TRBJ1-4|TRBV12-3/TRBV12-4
CASSQGTSKLFF
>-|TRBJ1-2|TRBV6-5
CASALPGGYTF
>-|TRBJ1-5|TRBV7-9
CASSLGQSNQPQHF
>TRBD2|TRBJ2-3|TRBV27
CASSRGLAGEKDTQYF
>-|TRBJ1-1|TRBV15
CATSRDHGGREAFF
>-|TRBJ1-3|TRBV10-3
CATREQEDSGNTIYF
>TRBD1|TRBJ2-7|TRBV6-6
CASSTRGEQYF
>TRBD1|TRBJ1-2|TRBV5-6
CASSLVGGQTINYGYTF
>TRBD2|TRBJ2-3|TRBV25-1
CASSDPGLAGGLDTQYF
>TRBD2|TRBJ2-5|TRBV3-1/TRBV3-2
CASSQARLAGTETQYF
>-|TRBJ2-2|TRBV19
CASSIDGGTDTGELFF
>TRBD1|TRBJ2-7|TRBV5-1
CASSLGTGGAYEQYF
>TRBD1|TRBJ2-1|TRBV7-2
CASSSRQGLEQFF
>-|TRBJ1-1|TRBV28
CASIKQGIGEAFF
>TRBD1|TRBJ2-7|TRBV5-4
CASSLGGGPREQYF
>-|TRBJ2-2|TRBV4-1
CASSQGLVTGELFF
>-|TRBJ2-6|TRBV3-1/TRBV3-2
CASSVGTAPGANVLTF
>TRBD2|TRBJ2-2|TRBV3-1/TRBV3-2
CASSQRGANTGELFF
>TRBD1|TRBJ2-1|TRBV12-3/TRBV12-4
CASKGGRRNEQFF